One sample yielded the 27 T cell receptor beta chains listed below, sequenced in a study of OX40 agonist ivuxolimab in advanced cancers. The protocol was immunoSEQ multiplex PCR, while the TCRdb copy is restricted to in-frame clones and leaves out a portion. The table lists tens of thousands of clones, around 84% of them singletons, with around 8.2% in the top ten. Sequenced here: CD4+ or CD8+ T cells sorted from blood, sampled in a trial of the OX40 agonist ivuxolimab. Source of these receptors: an adult with an advanced solid tumor such as melanoma, head and neck, liver or kidney cancer.

The CDR3 region has the DNA TGTGCCAGCAGCCGGGACAGGGGTTTCACAGATACGCAGTATTTT. Translation: CASSRDRGFTDTQYF. V gene TRBV28 combines with J gene TRBJ2-3, with 10 positions matching TRBD1. The V gene's germline CDR1 is MDHEN and CDR2 SYDVKM. The junction had 5 bases not matched to a gene; V was cut back by 6 bases and J by 2 bases. CDR3 length: 15 residues.

CDR3 loop: CASSPWVGETQYF. In nucleotides, the CDR3 is TGTGCCAGCTCACCTTGGGTGGGAGAGACCCAGTACTTC. The rearrangement joins TRBV18 to TRBJ2-5, with unresolved D. This CDR3 has 13 residues. Trimming took off 3 bases at V and 4 bases at J, with 9 bases between the two ends. Germline V gene lookup returns CDR1 KGHSH and CDR2 LQKENI.

This clone appeared once. The chain couples TRBV27 to TRBJ2-2; D remains ambiguous. Trimming pared 5 bases from V and 1 base from J, leaving 14 bases between. CDR1 is MNHEY and CDR2 is SMNVEV in the germline V gene (reference sequence). The CDR3 has 16 amino acids. CDR3 coding DNA: TGTGCCAGCAGTCTCAAACATGGGCTGAACACCGGGGAGCTGTTTTTT. This gives the protein CASSLKHGLNTGELFF.

This clone was picked up a small number of times. V and J are TRBV4-2 and TRBJ1-1; D might be TRBD1 (5 bases). CDR1 is LGHNA, CDR2 YNFKEQ, per germline. Trimming left V 3 bases short and J 2 bases short, with 13 bases between. CDR3 length: 15 amino acids. CDR3 in amino acids: CASSQPGTVNTEAFF. CDR3 nucleotide sequence: TGTGCCAGCAGCCAGCCTGGGACGGTTAACACTGAAGCTTTCTTT.

The chain recombines TRBV28 with TRBJ1-2; the match to TRBD1 covers 7 bases. Germline values: CDR1 MDHEN, CDR2 SYDVKM. After removal of 5 bases from V and 4 bases from J, the junction contained 13 bases not matched to a gene. This CDR3 is 16 amino acids long. CDR3 sequence reads: CASSPPGQLAPYGYTF. DNA of the CDR3: TGTGCCAGCAGTCCTCCGGGACAGCTGGCCCCCTATGGCTACACCTTC.

This clone was picked up one time. This sequence joins TRBV4-1 and TRBJ2-5; 10 bases agree with TRBD2. The CDR3 loop spans 15 amino acids. With 2 bases clipped from V and 3 bases from J, the junction kept 3 bases outside the gene matches. Germline CDR1 MGHRA, CDR2 YSYEKL. The CDR3 DNA is TGCGCCAGCAGCCAAAACGGACTAGCGGAAGAGACCCAGTACTTC. The encoded protein is CASSQNGLAEETQYF.

The rearrangement joins TRBV7-9 to TRBJ1-1; 8 positions agree with TRBD1. J was trimmed by 0 bases and V by 7 bases; bases with no gene match: 7. Germline loops: CDR1 SEHNR, CDR2 FQNEAQ (reference sequence). The CDR3 sequence is 15 residues long. The CDR3 DNA reads as TGTGCCAGCAAATTTGGGGACAGGATGAACACTGAAGCTTTCTTT. As protein: CASKFGDRMNTEAFF.

This chain joins TRBV9 and TRBJ2-2; the D gene is possibly TRBD2 (6 bases). This CDR3 has 14 amino acids. The germline V gene encodes CDR1 SGDLS and CDR2 YYNGEE. With 0 bases removed from V and 3 bases from J, the gap between germline ends came to 6 bases. The CDR3 nucleotides read TGTGCCAGCAGCGTAGGCGGGGACACCGGGGAGCTGTTTTTT. Encoded protein: CASSVGGDTGELFF.

The genes are TRBV5-1 and TRBJ1-5; unclear D gene. V lost 0 bases and J 0 bases, leaving 13 bases between the germline ends. The CDR3 loop spans 17 amino acids. Germline lookup yields CDR1 SGHRS and CDR2 YFSETQ. This CDR3 is CASSLGTGTNSNQPQHF. The DNA of the CDR3 is TGCGCCAGCAGCTTGGGGACCGGTACAAATAGCAATCAGCCCCAGCATTTT.

The chain couples TRBV7-9 to TRBJ2-5, with D unclear. CDR3 length: 15 amino acids. V was cut by 2 bases and J by 3 bases, with 13 bases left in between. Per the germline V gene, CDR1 is SEHNR and CDR2 is FQNEAQ (reference sequence). The CDR3 protein is CASSLRQYYEETQYF. The CDR3 region has the DNA TGTGCCAGCAGCTTACGGCAATACTACGAAGAGACCCAGTACTTC.

The rearrangement joins TRBV29-1 to TRBJ2-2; the match to TRBD1 covers 7 bases. Looked up from germline, CDR1 is SQVTM and CDR2 is ANQGSEA. CDR3 length: 13 amino acids. Losses at the gene ends were 6 bases for V and 1 base for J; bases not matched to a gene: 2. CDR3 bases: TGCAGCGTCGGGACAGAGAACACCGGGGAGCTGTTTTTT. Translating it yields CSVGTENTGELFF.

The chain employs TRBV7-9 and TRBJ1-1, with 8 bases matching TRBD1. The V gene end was trimmed by 7 bases and the J gene end by 5 bases; junction bases not matched to a gene: 12. CDR1 is SEHNR and CDR2 is FQNEAQ in the germline V gene (reference sequence). The CDR3 sequence is 15 residues long. The CDR3: CASTSTGARGTEAFF. CDR3 nucleotide sequence: TGTGCCAGCACATCGACAGGGGCCCGCGGGACTGAAGCTTTCTTT.

V and J are TRBV7-2 and TRBJ2-2; no clear D. V was shortened by 5 bases and J by 6 bases, with 16 bases between the two germline ends. Germline values: CDR1 SGHTA, CDR2 FQGNSA. CDR3 length: 15 amino acids. The CDR3 reads CASSPVARQAGELFF. The CDR3 region has the DNA TGTGCCAGCAGCCCAGTCGCAAGGCAGGCCGGGGAGCTGTTTTTT.

This sequence joins TRBV7-2 and TRBJ2-7, with 9 bases identical to TRBD2. The CDR3 is 16 residues long. With 1 base clipped from V and 2 bases from J, the junction kept 6 bases outside the gene matches. CDR1 is SGHTA, CDR2 FQGNSA, per germline. The CDR3 DNA is TGTGCCAGCAGCTTAGTGGATAGCGGGAGCGCCTACGAGCAGTACTTC. Protein product: CASSLVDSGSAYEQYF.

The V call is TRBV6-1, the J call TRBJ1-1; D not certain. Germline V gene lookup returns CDR1 MNHNS and CDR2 SASEGT. This CDR3 has 13 residues. V lost 2 bases and J lost 1, with 5 bases in between. DNA of the CDR3: TGTGCCAGCAGTGAAATTTCGAACACTGAAGCTTTCTTT. It is translated as CASSEISNTEAFF.

The chain uses TRBV6-6 and TRBJ2-7; 7 nucleotides line up with TRBD1. Germline V gene lookup returns CDR1 MNHNY and CDR2 SVGAGI (reference sequence). The V segment lost 6 bases and the J segment 6 bases; nucleotides outside the gene matches: 8. The CDR3 loop spans 13 amino acids. The CDR3 sequence is CASRVGQAGEQYF. The CDR3 region has the DNA TGTGCCAGCAGAGTAGGACAGGCGGGCGAGCAGTACTTC.

The genes are TRBV28 and TRBJ2-6, with D hard to call. This CDR3 comprises 16 residues. V dropped 5 bases and J dropped 0 bases, with 11 bases sitting between them. In germline, CDR1 is MDHEN, CDR2 SYDVKM. CDR3 nucleotide sequence: TGTGCCAGCAGTCGCACAGCTTTCTCTGGGGCCAACGTCCTGACTTTC. Translation gives CASSRTAFSGANVLTF.

This chain links TRBV27 with TRBJ1-1; the D gene is possibly TRBD1 (5 bases). Trimming cost V 6 bases and J 1 base, with 12 bases left between them. This CDR3 is built from 14 residues. The germline V gene encodes CDR1 MNHEY and CDR2 SMNVEV (reference sequence). The CDR3 DNA is TGTGCCAGCAGCCGGAGACAGACGAACACTGAAGCTTTCTTT. It codes for CASSRRQTNTEAFF.

The V gene is TRBV10-3, the J gene TRBJ2-3; D perhaps matches TRBD1 (5 bases). Per the germline V gene, CDR1 is ENHRY and CDR2 is SYGVKD. V dropped 4 bases and J dropped 5 bases, with 13 bases sitting between them. The CDR3 loop spans 14 amino acids. The CDR3 nucleotides read TGTGCCATCAGTGGAAGCCAAACAGGAGATACGCAGTATTTT. Its protein is CAISGSQTGDTQYF.

The gene calls are TRBV9 and TRBJ2-1; 14 bases fit TRBD2. Germline trimming cut 3 bases from V and 8 bases from J; bases unmatched to any gene: 10. This CDR3 region has 17 residues. Germline V gene sequence: CDR1 SGDLS, CDR2 YYNGEE. The CDR3 coding sequence is TGTGCCAGCAGCGGCGGGTTCGGGACTAGCGGGAGTTATGAGCAGTTCTTC. The encoded protein is CASSGGFGTSGSYEQFF.

This chain connects TRBV4-1 to TRBJ2-1; TRBD2 aligns across 10 bases. Germline assignment: CDR1 MGHRA and CDR2 YSYEKL. The CDR3 extends over 17 amino acids. J gave up 1 base and V 2 bases, and 5 bases lay outside the gene matches. The CDR3 nucleotides are TGCGCCAGCAGCCAAACCTCTAGCGGGAGATCCTACAATGAGCAGTTCTTC. It is translated as CASSQTSSGRSYNEQFF.

The J gene is TRBJ1-1, the V gene TRBV25-1; D not certain. The germline gives CDR1 MGHDK, CDR2 SYGVNS. V was cut by 3 bases and J by 3 bases, with 8 bases left in between. The CDR3 loop spans 13 amino acids. The DNA of the CDR3 is TGTGCCAGCAGTGATTCAGTGGACACTGAAGCTTTCTTT. As protein: CASSDSVDTEAFF.

This CDR3 is CANNPLDRFSYEQYV. CDR3 coding DNA: TGTGCCAACAACCCCCTCGACAGGTTCTCGTACGAGCAGTACGTC. The chain joins TRBV21-1 to TRBJ2-7; the table names TRBD1, a call not compared with the DNA. TRBV21-1 is shown as a pseudogene. The CDR3 extends over 15 amino acids.

This chain links TRBV19 with TRBJ2-3; D may match TRBD1 or TRBD2 (5 bases each). V gave up 3 bases and J gave up 1 base, with 14 bases separating them. CDR3 length equals 16 residues. Germline values: CDR1 LNHDA, CDR2 SQIVND (reference sequence). CDR3 DNA: TGTGCCAGTAGTATCGACGTGAGGGGTGGCACAGATACGCAGTATTTT. Amino acids: CASSIDVRGGTDTQYF. Filled out from reference TRBV19 and TRBJ2-3, the complete variable domain reads DGGITQSPKYLFRKEGQNVTLSCEQNLNHDAMYWYRQDPGQGLRLIYYSQIVNDFQKGDIAEGYSVSREKKESFPLTVTSAQKNPTAFYLCASSIDVRGGTDTQYFGPGTRLTVL.

The chain links TRBV5-4 to TRBJ2-1; TRBD1 aligns across 7 bases. The CDR3 runs 15 residues. J lost 9 bases, V lost 0 bases, and 9 bases had no gene match. Germline V gene lookup returns CDR1 SGHNT and CDR2 YYREEE (reference sequence). CDR3 bases: TGTGCCAGCAGCTTGGACTTACAGGGGTCGCGTGAGCAGTTCTTC. It specifies CASSLDLQGSREQFF.

This rearrangement joins TRBV6-1 to TRBJ2-7; the D is unclear. The CDR3 is made up of 11 amino acids. V was shortened by 3 bases and J by 4 bases, with 4 bases between the two germline ends. The germline V gene has CDR1 MNHNS and CDR2 SASEGT. The CDR3 sequence: CASSELYEQYF. For the CDR3, the DNA is TGTGCCAGCAGTGAGTTATACGAGCAGTACTTC.

This chain links TRBV6-4 with TRBJ2-1; D may be TRBD1 or TRBD2 (6 bases each). The V gene lost 4 bases and the J gene lost 9 bases, with 10 bases spanning the gap. This CDR3 is 12 amino acids long. The V gene's germline CDR1 is MRHNA and CDR2 SNTAGT. The CDR3 coding sequence is TGTGCCAGCAGTGCCGAGGGGGGTGAGCAGTTCTTC. Its protein product is CASSAEGGEQFF.